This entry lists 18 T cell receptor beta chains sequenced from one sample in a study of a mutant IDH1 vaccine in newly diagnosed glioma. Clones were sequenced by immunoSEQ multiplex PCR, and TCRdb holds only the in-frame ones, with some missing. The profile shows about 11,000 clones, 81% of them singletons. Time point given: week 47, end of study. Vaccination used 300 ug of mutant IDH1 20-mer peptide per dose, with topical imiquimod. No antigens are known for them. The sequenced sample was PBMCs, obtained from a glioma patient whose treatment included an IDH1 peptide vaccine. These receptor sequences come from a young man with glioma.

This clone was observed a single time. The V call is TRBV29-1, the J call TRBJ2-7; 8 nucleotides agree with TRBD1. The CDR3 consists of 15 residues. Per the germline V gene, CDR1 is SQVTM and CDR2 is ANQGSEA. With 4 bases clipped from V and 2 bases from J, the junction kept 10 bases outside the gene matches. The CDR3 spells CSVGAPGQDTYEQYF. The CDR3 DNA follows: TGCAGCGTTGGCGCTCCGGGACAGGATACCTACGAGCAGTACTTC.

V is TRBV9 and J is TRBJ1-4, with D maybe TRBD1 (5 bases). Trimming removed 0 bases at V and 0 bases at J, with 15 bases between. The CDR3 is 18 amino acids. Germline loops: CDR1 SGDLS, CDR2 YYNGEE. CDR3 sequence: CASSVAGGGYPTNEKLFF. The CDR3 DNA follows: TGTGCCAGCAGCGTAGCTGGGGGGGGTTACCCAACTAATGAAAAACTGTTTTTT.

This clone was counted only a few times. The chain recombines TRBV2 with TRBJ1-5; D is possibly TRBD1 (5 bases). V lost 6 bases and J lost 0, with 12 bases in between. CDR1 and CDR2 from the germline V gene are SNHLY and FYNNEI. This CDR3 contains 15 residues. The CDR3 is CASRSDSYSNQPQHF. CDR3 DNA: TGTGCCAGCAGGTCCGACAGTTATAGCAATCAGCCCCAGCATTTT.

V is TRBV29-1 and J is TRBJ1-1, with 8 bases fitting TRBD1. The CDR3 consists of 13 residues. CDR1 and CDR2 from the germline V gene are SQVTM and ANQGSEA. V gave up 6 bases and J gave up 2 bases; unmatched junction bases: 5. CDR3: CSVTGTGNTEAFF. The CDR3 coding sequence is TGCAGCGTAACCGGGACAGGTAACACTGAAGCTTTCTTT.

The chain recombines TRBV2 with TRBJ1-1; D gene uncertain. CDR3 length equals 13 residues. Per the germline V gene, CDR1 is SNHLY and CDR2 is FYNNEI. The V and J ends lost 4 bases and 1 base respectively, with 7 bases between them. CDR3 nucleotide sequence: TGTGCCAGCAGTGTGGACGGGAACACTGAAGCTTTCTTT. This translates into CASSVDGNTEAFF.

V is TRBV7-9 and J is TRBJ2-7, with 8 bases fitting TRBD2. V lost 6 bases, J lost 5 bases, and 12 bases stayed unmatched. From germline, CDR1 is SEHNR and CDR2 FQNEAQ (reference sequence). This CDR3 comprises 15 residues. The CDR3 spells CASRPEVAGSDEQYF. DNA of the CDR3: TGTGCCAGCAGACCTGAGGTAGCGGGATCCGACGAGCAGTACTTC.

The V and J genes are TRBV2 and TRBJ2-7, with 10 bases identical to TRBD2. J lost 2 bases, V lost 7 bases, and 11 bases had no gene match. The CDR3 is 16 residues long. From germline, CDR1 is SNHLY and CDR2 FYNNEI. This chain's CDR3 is CASNKHLAGEPYEQYF. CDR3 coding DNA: TGTGCCAGCAATAAGCACCTAGCGGGAGAACCCTACGAGCAGTACTTC.

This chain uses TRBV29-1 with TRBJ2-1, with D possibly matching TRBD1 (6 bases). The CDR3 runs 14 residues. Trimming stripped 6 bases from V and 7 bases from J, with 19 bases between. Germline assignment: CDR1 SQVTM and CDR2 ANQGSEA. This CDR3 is CSVARTEFLNEQFF. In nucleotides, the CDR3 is TGCAGCGTCGCCAGGACAGAATTTCTAAATGAGCAGTTCTTC.

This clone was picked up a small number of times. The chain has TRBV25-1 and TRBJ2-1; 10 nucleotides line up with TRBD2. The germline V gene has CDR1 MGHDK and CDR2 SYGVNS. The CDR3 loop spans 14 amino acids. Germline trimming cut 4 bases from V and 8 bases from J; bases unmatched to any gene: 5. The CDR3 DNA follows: TGTGCCAGCAGTGCGGGCAGCGGGAGGGATGAGCAGTTCTTC. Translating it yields CASSAGSGRDEQFF.

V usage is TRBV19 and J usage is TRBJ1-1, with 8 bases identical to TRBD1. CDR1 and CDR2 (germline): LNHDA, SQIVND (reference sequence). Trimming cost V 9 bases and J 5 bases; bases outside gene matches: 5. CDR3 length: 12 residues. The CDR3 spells CASGQGETEAFF. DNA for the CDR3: TGTGCCAGCGGACAGGGAGAGACTGAAGCTTTCTTT. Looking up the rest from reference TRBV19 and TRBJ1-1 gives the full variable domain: DGGITQSPKYLFRKEGQNVTLSCEQNLNHDAMYWYRQDPGQGLRLIYYSQIVNDFQKGDIAEGYSVSREKKESFPLTVTSAQKNPTAFYLCASGQGETEAFFGQGTRLTVV.

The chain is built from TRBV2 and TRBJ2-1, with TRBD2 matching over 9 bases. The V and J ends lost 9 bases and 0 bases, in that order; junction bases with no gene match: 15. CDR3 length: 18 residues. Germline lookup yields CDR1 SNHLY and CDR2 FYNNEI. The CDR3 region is CARESGTSRLSSYNEQFF. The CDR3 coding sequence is TGTGCCAGGGAAAGCGGGACTAGCCGACTCAGCTCCTACAATGAGCAGTTCTTC.

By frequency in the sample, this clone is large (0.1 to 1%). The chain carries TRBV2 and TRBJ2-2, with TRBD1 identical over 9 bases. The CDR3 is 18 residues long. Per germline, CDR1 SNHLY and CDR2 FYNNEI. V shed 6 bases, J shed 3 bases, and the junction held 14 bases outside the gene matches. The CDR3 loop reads CASSPGTGSLRDTGELFF. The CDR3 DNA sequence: TGTGCCAGCAGCCCCGGGACAGGGTCCTTACGGGACACCGGGGAGCTGTTTTTT.

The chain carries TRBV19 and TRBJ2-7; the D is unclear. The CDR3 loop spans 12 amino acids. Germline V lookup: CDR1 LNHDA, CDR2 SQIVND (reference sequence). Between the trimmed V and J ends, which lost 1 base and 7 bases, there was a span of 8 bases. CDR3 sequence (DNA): TGTGCCAGTAGTATAGGGGATCTTGAGCAGTACTTC. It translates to CASSIGDLEQYF.

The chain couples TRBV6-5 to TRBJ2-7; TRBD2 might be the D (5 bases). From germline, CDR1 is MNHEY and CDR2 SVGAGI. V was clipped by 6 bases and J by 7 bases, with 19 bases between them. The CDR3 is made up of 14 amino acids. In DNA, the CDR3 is TGTGCCAGCAGAGAGCGGAGCCTTCTGGGGGAGCAGTACTTC. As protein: CASRERSLLGEQYF.

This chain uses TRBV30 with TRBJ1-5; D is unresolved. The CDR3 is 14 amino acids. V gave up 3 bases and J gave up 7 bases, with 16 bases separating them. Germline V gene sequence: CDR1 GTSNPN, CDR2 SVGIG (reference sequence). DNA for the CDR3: TGTGCCTGGAGCGACGGACTGGGAGTCCAGCCCCAGCATTTT. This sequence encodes CAWSDGLGVQPQHF. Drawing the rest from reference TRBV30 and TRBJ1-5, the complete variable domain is SQTIHQWPATLVQPVGSPLSLECTVEGTSNPNLYWYRQAAGRGLQLLFYSVGIGQISSEVPQNLSASRPQDRQFILSSKKLLLSDSGFYLCAWSDGLGVQPQHFGDGTRLSIL.

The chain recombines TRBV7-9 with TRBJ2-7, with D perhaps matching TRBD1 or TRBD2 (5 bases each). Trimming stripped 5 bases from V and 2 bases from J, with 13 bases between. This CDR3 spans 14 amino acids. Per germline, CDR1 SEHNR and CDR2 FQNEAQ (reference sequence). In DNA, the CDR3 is TGTGCCAGCAGCCATCGGGACCGACCCTACGAGCAGTACTTC. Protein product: CASSHRDRPYEQYF. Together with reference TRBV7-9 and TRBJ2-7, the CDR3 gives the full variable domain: DTGVSQNPRHKITKRGQNVTFRCDPISEHNRLYWYRQTLGQGPEFLTYFQNEAQLEKSRLLSDRFSAERPKGSFSTLEIQRTEQGDSAMYLCASSHRDRPYEQYFGPGTRLTVT.

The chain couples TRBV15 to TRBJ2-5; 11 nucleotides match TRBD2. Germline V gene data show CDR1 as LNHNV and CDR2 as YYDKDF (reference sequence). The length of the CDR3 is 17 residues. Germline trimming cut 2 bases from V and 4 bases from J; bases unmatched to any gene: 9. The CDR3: CATSRMILGTSGETQYF. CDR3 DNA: TGTGCCACCAGCAGAATGATACTTGGGACTAGCGGAGAGACCCAGTACTTC.

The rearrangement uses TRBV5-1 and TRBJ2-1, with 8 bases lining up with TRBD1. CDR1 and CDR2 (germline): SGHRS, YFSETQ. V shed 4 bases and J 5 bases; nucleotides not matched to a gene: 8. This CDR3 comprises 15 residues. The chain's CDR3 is CASSLEGQENNEQFF. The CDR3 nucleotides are TGCGCCAGCAGCCTCGAGGGACAGGAGAACAATGAGCAGTTCTTC.